This T cell receptor (beta chain) was captured in a study of beta chain features in type 1 diabetes. V was cut by 0 bases and J by 7 bases, with 4 bases left in between. Germline V gene sequence: CDR1 SGHRS, CDR2 YFSETQ. This CDR3 contains 12 residues. The whole isolated RNA underwent reverse transcription, so sequencing captured expressed TCRB transcripts. Repertoires were generated with immunoSEQ multiplex PCR, while TCRdb's copy carries only in-frame clones and drops some. In the table there are fewer than 350,000 clones, less than 20% of which are singletons. Purity (above 95%) was reached by all sorted populations. This clone was seen only a few times. The antigen is unknown. Study observations and caveats: The study found fewer insertions and more deletions at VDJ junctions in type 1 diabetes patients.

Sequencing was done on a sample of naive CD4+ T cells from blood. The rearrangement joins TRBV5-1 to TRBJ2-2; no reliable D call. The clonotype comes from a woman aged 18-29 years in good health. As DNA, the CDR3 is TGCGCCAGCAGCTTGGACGGCGGGGAGCTGTTTTTT. Protein: CASSLDGGELFF.